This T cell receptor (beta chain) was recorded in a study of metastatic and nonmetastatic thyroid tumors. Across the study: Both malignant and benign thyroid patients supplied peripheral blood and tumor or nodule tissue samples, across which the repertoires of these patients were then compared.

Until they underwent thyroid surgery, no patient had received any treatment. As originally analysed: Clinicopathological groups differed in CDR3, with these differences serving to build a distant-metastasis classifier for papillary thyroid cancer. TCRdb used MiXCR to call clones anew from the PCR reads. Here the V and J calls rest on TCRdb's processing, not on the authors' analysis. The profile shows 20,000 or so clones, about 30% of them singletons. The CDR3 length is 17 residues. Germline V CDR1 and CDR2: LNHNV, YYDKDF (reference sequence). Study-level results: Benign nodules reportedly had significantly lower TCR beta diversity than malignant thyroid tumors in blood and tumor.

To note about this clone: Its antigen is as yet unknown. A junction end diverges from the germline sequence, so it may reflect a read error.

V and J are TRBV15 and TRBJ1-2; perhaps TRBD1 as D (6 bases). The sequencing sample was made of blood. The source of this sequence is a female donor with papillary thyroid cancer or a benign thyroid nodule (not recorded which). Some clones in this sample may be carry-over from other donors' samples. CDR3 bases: TGTGCCACCAGCAGACTGGACACCCTCTCCAGGGGTTATGGCCACACCTTC. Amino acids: CATSRLDTLSRGYGHTF.